The 15 T cell receptor beta chains reported below all come from one sample, sequenced in a study of blood T cell repertoires in COVID-19. The assay was immunoSEQ multiplex PCR, and TCRdb's table has in-frame clones only and misses some. The sample shows under 75,000 clones, roughly 89% of them seen only once. The sample comprised peripheral blood. Receptors were obtained from a man in his 60s with active COVID-19.

This clone was seen repeatedly, ten times or more. The CDR3 protein is CASSKQGASGNTIYF. The DNA of the CDR3 is TGTGCCAGCAGCAAACAGGGGGCTTCTGGAAACACCATATATTTT. This sequence joins TRBV7-9 and TRBJ1-3; 9 bases agree with TRBD1. The CDR3 covers 15 residues. V lost 5 bases to trimming and J lost 1 base; unmatched junction nucleotides: 3. CDR1 is SEHNR, CDR2 FQNEAQ, per germline (reference sequence). The complete variable domain, with remaining parts taken from reference TRBV7-9 and TRBJ1-3, reads DTGVSQNPRHKITKRGQNVTFRCDPISEHNRLYWYRQTLGQGPEFLTYFQNEAQLEKSRLLSDRFSAERPKGSFSTLEIQRTEQGDSAMYLCASSKQGASGNTIYFGEGSWLTVV.

This rearrangement joins TRBV5-1 to TRBJ2-1; 11 positions agree with TRBD2. Germline V CDR1 and CDR2: SGHRS, YFSETQ. V trimming: 3 bases; J trimming: 3 bases; junction bases outside the gene matches: 2. There are 15 residues in the CDR3. CDR3 amino acids: CASSWTSGYYNEQFF. As DNA, the CDR3 is TGCGCCAGCAGCTGGACTAGCGGGTACTACAATGAGCAGTTCTTC.

The chain has TRBV10-3 and TRBJ2-5; 7 nucleotides line up with TRBD1. Trimming at V came to 0 bases and at J to 4 bases, leaving 2 bases not matched to a gene. The CDR3 spans 14 residues. The germline gives CDR1 ENHRY, CDR2 SYGVKD. CDR3 amino acids: CAISESRDRETQYF. The DNA for the CDR3 is TGTGCCATCAGTGAGTCAAGGGACAGAGAGACCCAGTACTTC.

This sequence joins TRBV10-3 and TRBJ2-5; a weak D match, TRBD2 (5 bases). CDR1 and CDR2 (germline): ENHRY, SYGVKD. The V end was cut by 8 bases, the J end by 5 bases, with 18 bases between. The CDR3 has 14 residues. In DNA form, the CDR3 reads TGTGCCATCGGGCCAACGGGGTTCCGGGAGACCCAGTACTTC. This sequence encodes CAIGPTGFRETQYF.

The chain combines TRBV10-3 with TRBJ1-4; D remains ambiguous. Germline assignment: CDR1 ENHRY and CDR2 SYGVKD. V lost 3 bases and J lost 4, with 6 bases in between. The CDR3 spans 13 residues. The chain's CDR3 is CAISDEFNEKLFF. The CDR3 DNA sequence: TGTGCCATCAGTGACGAGTTTAATGAAAAACTGTTTTTT.

The chain couples TRBV7-2 to TRBJ1-1; the D gene is possibly TRBD1 (5 bases). The CDR3 covers 15 residues. The ends were cut back, 1 base at V and 5 bases at J, with 14 bases in the middle. Germline loops: CDR1 SGHTA, CDR2 FQGNSA. The CDR3 spells CASSLDMSRVTEAFF. Written as DNA, the CDR3 is TGTGCCAGCAGCTTAGATATGTCCAGGGTGACTGAAGCTTTCTTT.

The chain recombines TRBV6-5 with TRBJ1-2, with D tentatively TRBD1 (6 bases). V gave up 4 bases and J gave up 8 bases, with 14 bases separating them. The length of the CDR3 is 13 residues. Germline V gene lookup returns CDR1 MNHEY and CDR2 SVGAGI. The CDR3 region is CASSSDRSRGYTF. DNA of the CDR3: TGTGCCAGCAGTTCCGACAGGTCTCGCGGCTACACCTTC.

This sequence joins TRBV2 and TRBJ2-3, with D possibly being TRBD2 (6 bases). V lost 5 bases and J 6 bases, leaving 12 bases between the germline ends. Germline lookup yields CDR1 SNHLY and CDR2 FYNNEI. The CDR3 has 13 amino acids. The CDR3 is CASSSPAGDTQYF. CDR3 sequence (DNA): TGTGCCAGCAGTTCGCCGGCGGGGGATACGCAGTATTTT.

As DNA, the CDR3 is TGTGCCAGCAGCAGGACTCTTGGATCCTACGAGCAGTACTTC. This translates into CASSRTLGSYEQYF. V gene TRBV6-5 combines with J gene TRBJ2-7; possible D gene TRBD2, 5 bases. The V end was cut by 6 bases, the J end by 1 base, with 13 bases between. The germline CDR1 and CDR2 sequences are MNHEY and SVGAGI. The CDR3 sequence is 14 residues long.

This chain uses TRBV14 with TRBJ2-7; perhaps TRBD1 as D (6 bases). Trimming pared 3 bases from V and 8 bases from J, leaving 8 bases between. CDR1 and CDR2 (germline): SGHDN, FVKESK. The CDR3 is 11 residues long. The DNA of the CDR3 is TGTGCCAGCAGCCATGGGGGCCAGCAGTACTTC. Its protein is CASSHGGQQYF.

This chain links TRBV5-5 with TRBJ2-2; 7 bases align to TRBD1. CDR1 and CDR2 from the germline V gene are SGHKS and YYEKEE (reference sequence). J lost 7 bases, V lost 7 bases, and 10 bases had no gene match. The CDR3 totals 14 residues. The CDR3 coding sequence is TGTGCCAGCGAGGGGGCCCCGAAAGGCGGGGAGCTGTTTTTT. Translation: CASEGAPKGGELFF.

This chain links TRBV27 with TRBJ2-7; D gene uncertain. This CDR3 spans 9 amino acids. Germline lookup yields CDR1 MNHEY and CDR2 SMNVEV (reference sequence). Deletions cut 10 bases from V and 3 bases from J, with 4 bases between. This chain's CDR3 is CAMSYEQYF. CDR3 in DNA: TGTGCCATGAGCTACGAGCAGTACTTC.

The chain carries TRBV30 and TRBJ1-1, with TRBD1 matching 8 bases. Germline trimming cut 0 bases from V and 11 bases from J; bases unmatched to any gene: 5. Per germline, CDR1 GTSNPN and CDR2 SVGIG (reference sequence). This CDR3 has 12 residues. The CDR3 here is CAWSVTGGMAFF. DNA for the CDR3: TGTGCCTGGAGTGTTACAGGGGGAATGGCTTTCTTT.

The CDR3, as DNA: TGTGCCAGCAGCTACGGGGGGCTTTCCGAGCAGTACTTC. Its translation: CASSYGGLSEQYF. The V and J genes are TRBV9 and TRBJ2-7, with a weak D call TRBD2 (7 bases). CDR3 size: 13 residues. V lost 4 bases, J lost 6 bases, and 14 bases lay in between. CDR1 and CDR2 (germline): SGDLS, YYNGEE.

V gene TRBV25-1 combines with J gene TRBJ1-6; 7 bases align to TRBD1. Germline CDR1 and CDR2: MGHDK and SYGVNS. This CDR3 has 13 residues. V gave up 4 bases and J gave up 13 bases; unmatched junction bases: 7. CDR3 region: CASSAQGEGPLHF. CDR3 nucleotides: TGTGCCAGCAGTGCTCAGGGGGAAGGGCCCCTCCACTTT.